Detailed here is one TCR beta chain. Antigen specificity is unknown. The CDR3 runs 14 residues. These data come from a study of early T cells in non-severe SARS-CoV-2 infection. Overall study context: Sequencing of bulk RNA from unsorted whole blood was done, without chain pairing.

Unique molecular identifiers were added to individual cDNA molecules. TCRdb recomputed calls from the 5' RACE reads with MiXCR, one row per CDR3 protein. The sample lists about 35,000 distinct CDR3 sequences; around 5.6% were seen once. Study-wide results and caveats: Comparison of clonotypes with VDJdb favored anti-spike CD8 responses while missing private and CD4 specificities.

Source material: whole blood. The rearrangement uses TRBV21-1 and TRBJ1-6; the table's D call, TRBD1, has no DNA check behind it. TRBV21-1 is a pseudogene. The source is an adult who was a healthcare worker with PCR-confirmed SARS-CoV-2 infection or an uninfected control (not recorded which). This chain's CDR3 is CASSLGTGYSPLHF. In nucleotides, the CDR3 is TGTGCCAGCAGCCTGGGGACAGGGTATTCACCCCTCCACTTT.